Below, 21 T cell receptor beta chains from the same sample are listed, as sequenced in a study of cytomegalovirus exposure and HLA in healthy donors. The PCR employed 60 Vbeta primers together with 13 Jbeta primers. Sequencing used immunoSEQ multiplex PCR; TCRdb keeps in-frame clones, though not all of them. The sample has 150,000 to 200,000 clones; roughly 87% are singletons. Sequencing was performed on PBMCs. Receptors were obtained from a man aged 50-59 years in good health and CMV-seronegative.

The chain combines TRBV19 with TRBJ1-5; unclear D gene. The V gene lost 3 bases and the J gene lost 2 bases, with 14 bases spanning the gap. Germline CDR1 reads LNHDA; CDR2 reads SQIVND (reference sequence). The CDR3 length is 16 residues. DNA of the CDR3: TGTGCCAGTAGTATTAAAGGAGATATCGGCAATCAGCCCCAGCATTTT. Protein product: CASSIKGDIGNQPQHF.

The chain carries TRBV7-2 and TRBJ1-1, with D perhaps matching TRBD1 (5 bases). V was cut by 5 bases and J by 1 base, with 8 bases left in between. The CDR3 is made up of 13 amino acids. The germline V gene has CDR1 SGHTA and CDR2 FQGNSA. The CDR3 DNA reads TGTGCCAGCAGCAATCAGGGGAACACTGAAGCTTTCTTT. This encodes CASSNQGNTEAFF. Complete variable domain (other parts from reference TRBV7-2 and TRBJ1-1): GAGVSQSPSNKVTEKGKDVELRCDPISGHTALYWYRQSLGQGLEFLIYFQGNSAPDKSGLPSDRFSAERTGGSVSTLTIQRTQQEDSAVYLCASSNQGNTEAFFGQGTRLTVV.

This chain joins TRBV4-3 and TRBJ2-2; 7 nucleotides agree with TRBD1. This CDR3 has 16 amino acids. Germline CDR1 is LGHNA and CDR2 is YSLEER. V dropped 2 bases and J dropped 3; count of bases not matched to a gene: 6. The chain's CDR3 is CASSQYGDSDTGELFF. The CDR3 nucleotides read TGCGCCAGCAGCCAATATGGGGACAGTGACACCGGGGAGCTGTTTTTT.

The chain recombines TRBV6-5 with TRBJ2-5; no clear D gene. The CDR3 consists of 11 residues. Germline lookup yields CDR1 MNHEY and CDR2 SVGAGI. The V and J ends lost 6 bases and 5 bases respectively, with 7 bases between them. CDR3 loop: CASSQAETQYF. CDR3 DNA: TGTGCCAGCAGCCAGGCGGAGACCCAGTACTTC.

The chain combines TRBV7-2 with TRBJ1-2, with TRBD1 as a possible D gene (6 bases). V lost 4 bases and J 8 bases, leaving 17 bases between the germline ends. Germline lookup yields CDR1 SGHTA and CDR2 FQGNSA. The CDR3 extends over 14 amino acids. CDR3 coding DNA: TGTGCCAGCAGCTCCCAAGGACAGAGAGAGGGCTACACCTTC. Translation: CASSSQGQREGYTF.

The V gene is TRBV6-5, the J gene TRBJ2-1; possibly TRBD1 for D (6 bases). CDR1 MNHEY and CDR2 SVGAGI come from the germline V gene. Deletions cut 8 bases from V and 8 bases from J, with 13 bases between. The CDR3 totals 12 residues. DNA of the CDR3: TGTGCCAGCTTAGGGGACACCTATGAGCAGTTCTTC. Translated, it gives CASLGDTYEQFF.

The rearrangement joins TRBV19 to TRBJ1-1; 9 positions agree with TRBD1. Germline CDR1 is LNHDA and CDR2 is SQIVND (reference sequence). There are 13 residues in the CDR3. V lost 7 bases, J lost 4 bases, and 4 bases stayed unmatched. The CDR3 coding sequence is TGTGCCAGTACCGACAGGGGGGGCACTGAAGCTTTCTTT. Its protein product is CASTDRGGTEAFF.

This clone has only a few counts. The chain couples TRBV14 to TRBJ1-4; D not resolved. V was shortened by 5 bases and J by 8 bases, with 6 bases between the two germline ends. CDR3 length: 11 residues. Germline-derived CDR1 and CDR2 are SGHDN and FVKESK. The CDR3: CASSAGEKLFF. The DNA of the CDR3 is TGTGCCAGCAGCGCGGGGGAAAAACTGTTTTTT. The full variable domain, in which reference TRBV14 and TRBJ1-4 provide the parts outside the CDR3, is EAGVTQFPSHSVIEKGQTVTLRCDPISGHDNLYWYRRVMGKEIKFLLHFVKESKQDESGMPNNRFLAERTGGTYSTLKVQPAELEDSGVYFCASSAGEKLFFGSGTQLSVL.

The V and J genes are TRBV29-1 and TRBJ2-4, with TRBD1 matching over 8 bases. Germline CDR1 is SQVTM and CDR2 is ANQGSEA. This CDR3 is 14 amino acids long. J gave up 6 bases and V 5 bases, and 9 bases lay outside the gene matches. The CDR3 region has the DNA TGCAGCGTTCTACAGGGGGGAGCTATAAACATTCAGTACTTC. Translating it yields CSVLQGGAINIQYF.

This clone was found once. The chain combines TRBV6-6 with TRBJ2-1, with D possibly TRBD2 on 6 matching bases. Trimming cost V 2 bases and J 5 bases, with 16 bases left between them. CDR1 and CDR2 from the germline V gene are MNHNY and SVGAGI (reference sequence). The CDR3 runs 16 residues. DNA for the CDR3: TGTGCCAGCAGTTACGTATCCAGCGGGCTACACAATGAGCAGTTCTTC. As protein: CASSYVSSGLHNEQFF.

The V and J genes are TRBV27 and TRBJ2-3, with TRBD1 matching 7 bases. Germline assignment: CDR1 MNHEY and CDR2 SMNVEV (reference sequence). The length of the CDR3 is 14 residues. V shed 2 bases, J shed 4 bases, and the junction held 3 bases outside the gene matches. The CDR3 sequence: CASSLSQGADTQYF. The CDR3 DNA sequence: TGTGCCAGCAGTTTAAGCCAGGGGGCAGATACGCAGTATTTT.

Remarks on this clone: Within the sample, other DNA sequences also encode this same CDR3. The J gene is TRBJ2-1, the V gene TRBV29-1; a possible D gene is TRBD2 (6 bases). This CDR3 comprises 14 residues. The V end was cut by 3 bases, the J end by 5 bases, with 14 bases between. From germline, CDR1 is SQVTM and CDR2 ANQGSEA. DNA of the CDR3: TGCAGCGTTGAGGGACTGGCGGGTAACAATGAGCAGTTCTTC. It codes for CSVEGLAGNNEQFF.

The chain combines TRBV6-5 with TRBJ1-3; D perhaps matches TRBD1 (6 bases). Per germline, CDR1 MNHEY and CDR2 SVGAGI. The CDR3 consists of 15 residues. Trimming removed 7 bases at V and 1 base at J, with 14 bases between. DNA of the CDR3: TGTGCCAGCACCCAGGACAGCTATTCTGGAAACACCATATATTTT. It is translated as CASTQDSYSGNTIYF.

The chain has TRBV19 and TRBJ1-4; tentative D call: TRBD1 (5 bases). The CDR3 has 14 residues. V shed 2 bases and J shed 6 bases, with 10 bases lying between them. Germline V gene data show CDR1 as LNHDA and CDR2 as SQIVND (reference sequence). The CDR3 region has the DNA TGTGCCAGTAGTATAAGGGGCATGGATGAAAAACTGTTTTTT. This gives the protein CASSIRGMDEKLFF.

The V gene is TRBV11-1, the J gene TRBJ2-6; D might be TRBD2 (6 bases). Trimming shortened V by 1 base and J by 3 bases, and 13 bases separated the two germline ends. The CDR3 extends over 17 amino acids. In germline, CDR1 is SGHAT, CDR2 FQDESV (reference sequence). This CDR3 reads CASSLVFSGLGANVLTF. In DNA form, the CDR3 reads TGTGCCAGCAGCTTAGTTTTCTCGGGACTTGGGGCCAACGTCCTGACTTTC. The variable domain in full, completed from reference TRBV11-1 and TRBJ2-6, reads EAEVAQSPRYKITEKSQAVAFWCDPISGHATLYWYRQILGQGPELLVQFQDESVVDDSQLPKDRFSAERLKGVDSTLKIQPAELGDSAMYLCASSLVFSGLGANVLTFGAGSRLTVL.

The chain is built from TRBV7-3 and TRBJ1-1; a weak D match, TRBD1 (6 bases). In germline, CDR1 is SGHTA, CDR2 FQGTGA. The CDR3 is made up of 15 amino acids. Trimming took 5 bases from V and 2 from J, leaving 15 bases between them. Here the CDR3 reads CASSLRQVANTEAFF. CDR3 bases: TGTGCCAGCAGCCTTCGACAGGTTGCTAACACTGAAGCTTTCTTT. The full variable domain, completed using reference TRBV7-3 and TRBJ1-1, is GAGVSQTPSNKVTEKGKYVELRCDPISGHTALYWYRQSLGQGPEFLIYFQGTGAADDSGLPNDRFFAVRPEGSVSTLKIQRTERGDSAVYLCASSLRQVANTEAFFGQGTRLTVV.

J is TRBJ2-6 and V is TRBV23-1, with D perhaps TRBD2 (6 bases). TRBV23-1 is classed as an ORF, of uncertain function. Trimming cost V 1 base and J 3 bases, with 10 bases left between them. The CDR3 has 16 amino acids. The CDR3 nucleotides are TGCGCCAGCAGTCAATGGAGGGGAGGTGGGGCCAACGTCCTGACTTTC. Translation: CASSQWRGGGANVLTF.

The chain combines TRBV11-2 with TRBJ1-1; no clear D gene. CDR3 length: 11 amino acids. Germline CDR1 SGHAT, CDR2 FQNNGV. V was shortened by 8 bases and J by 7 bases, with 11 bases between the two germline ends. DNA for the CDR3: TGTGCCAGCGAGGAGGGTTTTGAAGCTTTCTTT. Amino acids: CASEEGFEAFF.

The chain is built from TRBV27 and TRBJ2-6; 9 nucleotides match TRBD1. This CDR3 has 19 amino acids. Losses at the gene ends were 5 bases for V and 0 bases for J; bases not matched to a gene: 11. From germline, CDR1 is MNHEY and CDR2 SMNVEV (reference sequence). The CDR3 is CASSTRTGQGNSGANVLTF. The DNA of the CDR3 is TGTGCCAGCAGTACTCGTACGGGACAGGGCAACTCTGGGGCCAACGTCCTGACTTTC.

The chain has TRBV19 and TRBJ1-2; D perhaps matches TRBD1 (5 bases). This CDR3 is 14 amino acids long. Germline CDR1 and CDR2: LNHDA and SQIVND (reference sequence). Deletions cut 7 bases from V and 0 bases from J, with 12 bases between. The CDR3: CASTSQATNYGYTF. The CDR3 DNA reads TGTGCCAGTACTTCACAGGCGACTAACTATGGCTACACCTTC.

The sample holds a few counts of this clone. The J gene is TRBJ2-5, the V gene TRBV5-1; a weak D match, TRBD2 (5 bases). The V end lost 1 base, the J end lost 1 base, and 11 bases lay between the germline ends. The CDR3 is 15 residues long. CDR1 is SGHRS, CDR2 YFSETQ, per germline. The CDR3 DNA is TGCGCCAGCAGCTTGACTAGTTTGGGCCAAGAGACCCAGTACTTC. Translating gives CASSLTSLGQETQYF.